Sequencing of this TCR beta chain was carried out in a study of T cells in Graves' hyperthyroidism and ophthalmopathy. V lost 5 bases and J 7 bases, leaving 27 bases between the germline ends. The germline V gene has CDR1 LNHDA and CDR2 SQIVND (reference sequence). This CDR3 is 17 amino acids long. The CDR3 regions of TCR beta were amplified from RNA transcripts. HTBI primers were the set used in a first-round RT-PCR of the TCR CDR3. TCRdb recomputed calls from the multiplex PCR reads with MiXCR, one row per CDR3 protein. The data show about 400,000 distinct CDR3 sequences, with roughly 14% seen just once and around 13% held by the top ten. Overall study results and limits: Peripheral blood also featured most of the thyroid clonotypes expanded above 0.001.

Notes on this clonotype: The target antigen is unknown.

The sequenced sample was blood. The origin of this receptor is a man in his late teens or twenties with Graves' ophthalmopathy. The V and J genes are TRBV19 and TRBJ2-7; D is undetermined. The CDR3 coding sequence is TGTGCCAGTAGTCCAACGGTTCACACGGCTCAAGTGGGAGAGCAGTACTTC. Encoded protein: CASSPTVHTAQVGEQYF.